This entry concerns a single T cell receptor beta chain. This record belongs to a study of identical twins. Each CDR3 protein gets one entry after TCRdb re-called the 5' RACE reads with MiXCR. Among hundreds of thousands of distinct CDR3 sequences listed, less than 7% were seen once. This CDR3 has 14 amino acids. V was pared by 3 bases and J by 2 bases, with 10 bases between. This chain joins TRBV12-3 or TRBV12-4 and TRBJ1-1; D not certain. This TCR derives from a man between 18 and 35 years old in good health. The sequencing input was naive T cells sorted from blood. The CDR3 DNA sequence: TGTGCCAGCAGTTTTAAAGCTAGAAACACTGAAGCTTTCTTT. Translated, it gives CASSFKARNTEAFF.